This is a list of T cell receptor beta chains from one sample in a study of T-cell memory formation after mild COVID-19. TCRdb re-derived calls from the 5' RACE reads in MiXCR, one entry per CDR3 protein. The sample yields some 100,000 distinct CDR3 sequences, around 10% seen once. Sequencing was carried out using PBMCs or a T cell subset sorted from them (not recorded which). The receptors here all came from a man between 18 and 35 years old who had mild COVID-19 (a few samples of this study predate the infection). Cell type and time point are not known. CDR3s include the opening cysteine and the closing phenylalanine or tryptophan. The D gene is left open where the match is weak. The listing skips clone size in some rows; elsewhere it reads once, few, many or a size class.

size	V	D	J	CDR3	DNA
NA	TRBV5-1	NA	TRBJ2-1	CASSLEVVRVYEQFF	TGCGCCAGCAGCTTGGAGGTGGTCCGGGTTTATGAGCAGTTCTTC
few	TRBV6-6	TRBD1	TRBJ1-2	CASREPGGVGYTF	TGTGCCAGCAGGGAACCAGGGGGCGTCGGCTACACCTTC
few	TRBV6-2/TRBV6-3	NA	TRBJ2-1	CASSYLGPKPYNEQFF	TGTGCCAGCAGTTACCTGGGACCGAAGCCCTACAATGAGCAGTTCTTC
NA	TRBV12-2	NA	TRBJ1-1	CASRRGRDRDTEAFF	TGTGCAAGTCGCAGAGGTCGTGACAGGGACACTGAAGCTTTCTTT
NA	TRBV12-3/TRBV12-4	NA	TRBJ1-4	CASSSGRFEKLFF	TGTGCCAGCAGCTCGGGTCGGTTTGAAAAACTGTTTTTT
few	TRBV7-2	NA	TRBJ1-6	CASSLVGSPLHF	TGTGCCAGCAGCTTAGTAGGTTCACCCCTCCACTTT
NA	TRBV6-2/TRBV6-3	TRBD1	TRBJ2-5	CATEDRGVETQYF	TGTGCCACCGAAGACAGGGGCGTGGAGACCCAGTACTTC
NA	TRBV5-1	NA	TRBJ2-3	CASILALGYTDTQYF	TGCGCCAGCATCTTGGCATTAGGATACACAGATACGCAGTATTTT
NA	TRBV20-1	NA	TRBJ1-5	CSASAAGVGNQPQHF	TGCAGTGCTAGCGCGGCGGGGGTAGGCAATCAGCCCCAGCATTTT
few	TRBV7-9	NA	TRBJ1-1	CASSNQGGGTEAFF	TGTGCCAGCAGCAACCAAGGGGGGGGGACTGAAGCTTTCTTT
NA	TRBV5-5	NA	TRBJ1-1	CASSLAGPGAEAFF	TGTGCCAGCAGCTTGGCCGGACCGGGGGCTGAAGCTTTCTTT
few	TRBV4-1	NA	TRBJ2-3	CASSHYATQGLSTDTQYF	TGCGCCAGCAGCCATTACGCTACGCAGGGTCTTAGCACAGATACGCAGTATTTT
NA	TRBV7-9	TRBD1	TRBJ2-7	CASSLASMDRGYEQYF	TGTGCCAGCAGCTTAGCGTCAATGGACAGGGGCTACGAGCAGTACTTC
NA	TRBV7-2	TRBD2	TRBJ2-1	CASSLVAGGPDEQFF	TGTGCCAGCAGCTTAGTGGCGGGGGGGCCGGATGAGCAGTTCTTC
few	TRBV4-3	NA	TRBJ1-2	CASSQEPGWGGYTF	TGCGCCAGCAGCCAAGAGCCCGGCTGGGGTGGCTACACCTTC
NA	TRBV2	TRBD2	TRBJ2-1	CASVVERGSDYNEQFF	TGTGCCAGCGTGGTGGAGCGGGGGAGTGACTACAATGAGCAGTTCTTC
NA	TRBV30	NA	TRBJ2-6	CAWSVTRKAGVLSGANVLTF	TGTGCCTGGAGCGTAACAAGGAAGGCAGGGGTCCTCTCTGGGGCCAACGTCCTGACTTTC
few	TRBV10-2	TRBD1	TRBJ2-2	CASSSKGAWGTGELFF	TGCGCCAGCAGCTCTAAGGGGGCTTGGGGCACCGGGGAGCTGTTTTTT
few	TRBV6-2/TRBV6-3	TRBD2	TRBJ2-2	CASSLSGVWRTGELFF	TGTGCCAGCAGCCTTAGCGGGGTCTGGCGCACCGGGGAGCTGTTTTTT
many	TRBV7-6	NA	TRBJ2-7	CASSLWGREQYF	TGTGCCAGCAGCTTGTGGGGTCGCGAGCAGTACTTC
few	TRBV7-6	NA	TRBJ2-1	CASSLRSGEEEQFF	TGTGCCAGCAGCTTACGGTCGGGCGAGGAGGAGCAGTTCTTC
NA	TRBV10-3	TRBD1	TRBJ2-7	CAISLGTVKSYEQYF	TGTGCCATCAGTCTAGGGACAGTGAAGTCCTACGAGCAGTACTTC
NA	TRBV5-1	NA	TRBJ2-3	CASHGTVRRGTDTQYF	TGCGCCAGTCATGGGACTGTTCGGCGCGGCACAGATACGCAGTATTTT
NA	TRBV10-2	TRBD2	TRBJ2-1	CASSEWGPGLASEEFF	TGCGCCAGCAGTGAGTGGGGACCGGGACTAGCTTCAGAGGAGTTCTTC